This T cell receptor beta chain was recorded in a study of regulatory dendritic cells for organ transplantation. Looked up from germline, CDR1 is SGHNT and CDR2 is YYREEE (reference sequence). The CDR3 loop spans 17 amino acids. The V segment lost 0 bases and the J segment 1 base; nucleotides outside the gene matches: 5. Assay used: immunoSEQ multiplex PCR; TCRdb lists only in-frame clones, some missing. The profile covers fewer than 50,000 clones, with 75% to 95% appearing a single time and 0.11% taken by the ten largest. The sequence derives from a human donor in good health. Material for sequencing was naive CD8+ T cells from blood. Subset noted: CD45RA+ naive T cells. This chain connects TRBV5-4 to TRBJ2-7; 12 bases line up with TRBD2. CDR3 sequence (DNA): TGTGCCAGCAGCTTGGGGCTAGCGGGGGGGACGTCCTACGAGCAGTACTTC. This gives the protein CASSLGLAGGTSYEQYF. Filled out from reference TRBV5-4 and TRBJ2-7, the complete variable domain reads ETGVTQSPTHLIKTRGQQVTLRCSSQSGHNTVSWYQQALGQGPQFIFQYYREEENGRGNFPPRFSGLQFPNYSSELNVNALELDDSALYLCASSLGLAGGTSYEQYFGPGTRLTVT.